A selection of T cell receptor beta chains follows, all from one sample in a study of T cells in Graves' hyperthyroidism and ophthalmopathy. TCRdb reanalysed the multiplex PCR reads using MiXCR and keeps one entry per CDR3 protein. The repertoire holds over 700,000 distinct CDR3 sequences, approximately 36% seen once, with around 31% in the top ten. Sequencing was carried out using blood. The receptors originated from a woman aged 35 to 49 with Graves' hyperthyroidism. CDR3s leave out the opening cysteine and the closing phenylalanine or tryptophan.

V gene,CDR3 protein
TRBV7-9,ASNPTGDSTNEKLF
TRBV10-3,AISEGRGDEQF
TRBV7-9,ASSPEAGRNEQF
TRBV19,ASSPKPLNEQF
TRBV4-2,ASSPAGQGWSGNTIY
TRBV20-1,SAPLQGAYGYT
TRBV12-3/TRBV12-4,ASSPVRANYGYT
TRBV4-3,ASSQAVGQAYEQY
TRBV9,ASSVVGGVVTEAF
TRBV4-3,ASSQDKGSSYNEQF
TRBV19,ASNPDRGLIAEAF
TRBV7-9,ASNPGDSGANVLT
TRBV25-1,ASSDSHGDQPQH
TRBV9,ASSQPVGQGALETQY
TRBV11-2,ASSSFYGYT
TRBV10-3,ASIWRAGTLMNTEAF
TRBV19,ASSIGGGWDSNQPQH
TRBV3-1,ASSRFFWVNTEAF
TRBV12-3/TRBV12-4,ASSLDPRQGNYGYT
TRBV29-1,SAGEGNEKLF
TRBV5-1,ASSLSPSGTEAF
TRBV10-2,ASRVDLGEQY
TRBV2,ASGFGATNEKLF
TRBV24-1,ATSDGDRGWGNTIY
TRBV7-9,ASSLGTSGIYYEQY
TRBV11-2,AWTPTGRGYEQY
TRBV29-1,SVEPQFGEQF
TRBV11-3,ASSLRGGQGWGANVLT
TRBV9,ASSVGQGDEQY
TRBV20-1,SARDLRDTYGYT
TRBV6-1,ASSIGQGA